The 29 T cell receptor beta chains given below trace back to one sample, sequenced in a study of blood T cell repertoires in COVID-19. Repertoires were generated with immunoSEQ multiplex PCR, while TCRdb's copy carries only in-frame clones and drops some. The sample yields 250,000 to 350,000 clones, roughly 86% seen once. The specimen was PBMCs or T cells enriched from blood (not recorded which). The source of these receptors is a woman aged 50 to 60 who had been exposed to COVID-19.

The V gene is TRBV7-9, the J gene TRBJ2-5; D perhaps matches TRBD2 (6 bases). CDR3 length: 14 residues. Germline values: CDR1 SEHNR, CDR2 FQNEAQ (reference sequence). The V end was cut by 1 base, the J end by 12 bases, with 18 bases between. CDR3 sequence: CASSLDPTGGKEYF. DNA of the CDR3: TGTGCCAGCAGCTTAGACCCCACTGGGGGGAAGGAGTACTTC.

The genes are TRBV30 and TRBJ1-6, with D uncertain. V was trimmed by 0 bases and J by 0 bases, leaving 9 bases between them. The CDR3 spans 16 residues. In germline, CDR1 is GTSNPN, CDR2 SVGIG (reference sequence). The DNA for the CDR3 is TGTGCCTGGAGTGTACTGCACAGCTCCTATAATTCACCCCTCCACTTT. Encoded protein: CAWSVLHSSYNSPLHF.

The V and J genes are TRBV21-1 and TRBJ2-7; TRBD1, as called in the table, went unchecked against the DNA. TRBV21-1 represents a pseudogene. This CDR3 contains 14 residues. The CDR3 bases are TGTGCCAGCAGCACCGACAGGGGTCAAGCCGAGCAGTACTTC. This sequence encodes CASSTDRGQAEQYF.

The CDR3 DNA reads as TGTGCCAGCAGCCAGCCGGGACAGAGTAACTATGGCTACACCTTC. It encodes CASSQPGQSNYGYTF. The V and J genes are TRBV28 and TRBJ1-2; 7 nucleotides agree with TRBD1. The CDR3 length is 15 residues. CDR1 MDHEN and CDR2 SYDVKM come from the germline V gene. J was trimmed by 1 base and V by 6 bases; bases with no gene match: 8.

The J gene is TRBJ1-2, the V gene TRBV10-2, with TRBD1 as a possible D gene (6 bases). The CDR3 contains 16 residues. The V end lost 1 base, the J end lost 1 base, and 13 bases lay between the germline ends. CDR1 is WSHSY, CDR2 SAAADI, per germline. The DNA for the CDR3 is TGCGCCAGCAGTGAGTTAGACAGGAAAAATAACTATGGCTACACCTTC. Translation gives CASSELDRKNNYGYTF.

The chain recombines TRBV7-2 with TRBJ2-2; D may be TRBD2 (6 bases). In germline, CDR1 is SGHTA, CDR2 FQGNSA. V gave up 2 bases and J gave up 2 bases, with 9 bases separating them. The CDR3 is made up of 15 amino acids. As DNA, the CDR3 is TGTGCCAGCAGCTTAATGGGACTCAACACCGGGGAGCTGTTTTTT. Protein sequence: CASSLMGLNTGELFF.

This chain connects TRBV4-1 to TRBJ2-7, with 7 positions matching TRBD2. The CDR3 is made up of 13 amino acids. J lost 6 bases, V lost 0 bases, and 2 bases had no gene match. CDR1 is MGHRA and CDR2 is YSYEKL in the germline V gene. Here the CDR3 reads CASSQDPGGEQYF. For the CDR3, the DNA is TGCGCCAGCAGCCAAGATCCGGGGGGCGAGCAGTACTTC.

The chain recombines TRBV5-1 with TRBJ2-5; TRBD1 matches 10 bases. The CDR3 extends over 14 amino acids. V lost 4 bases and J lost 11; bases outside the gene matches: 11. Germline CDR1 is SGHRS and CDR2 is YFSETQ. CDR3 sequence reads: CASSHPGTGVIQYF. Written as DNA, the CDR3 is TGCGCCAGCAGCCACCCCGGGACAGGGGTAATACAGTACTTC.

The chain is built from TRBV5-8 and TRBJ2-7, with D tentatively TRBD2 (5 bases). There are 14 residues in the CDR3. Trimming left V 7 bases short and J 1 base short, with 15 bases between. Germline CDR1 SGHTS, CDR2 YDEGEE. CDR3 residues: CASARGFGSYEQYF. CDR3 DNA: TGTGCCAGCGCAAGAGGGTTCGGTTCCTACGAGCAGTACTTC.

J is TRBJ1-5 and V is TRBV19; D unclear. This CDR3 is built from 13 residues. The V gene lost 8 bases and the J gene lost 2 bases, with 10 bases spanning the gap. CDR1 and CDR2 from the germline V gene are LNHDA and SQIVND (reference sequence). The CDR3 sequence is CASRSSGNQPQHF. The CDR3 nucleotides read TGTGCCAGTCGCTCCAGTGGCAATCAGCCCCAGCATTTT.

For this clone: Distinct nucleotide sequences in the sample also encode this CDR3. The V call is TRBV6-5, the J call TRBJ2-1; the D gene is possibly TRBD1 (5 bases). This CDR3 has 13 amino acids. V lost 6 bases to trimming and J lost 5 bases, with 11 bases between them. The germline gives CDR1 MNHEY, CDR2 SVGAGI. CDR3 loop: CASSPTANNEQFF. CDR3 nucleotides: TGTGCCAGCAGCCCGACAGCCAACAATGAGCAGTTCTTC.

The V gene is TRBV23-1, the J gene TRBJ2-1, with 7 bases identical to TRBD2. TRBV23-1 is marked as an open reading frame, function uncertain. CDR3 length equals 17 residues. J was trimmed by 4 bases and V by 6 bases; bases with no gene match: 15. The CDR3 nucleotides read TGCGCCAGCAGCCATCAACCCCCGGGACTACCTTACAATGAGCAGTTCTTC. Its translation: CASSHQPPGLPYNEQFF.

The CDR3 loop reads CSVAIGGNNNSPLHF. In DNA form, the CDR3 reads TGCAGCGTTGCGATTGGAGGGAATAACAATTCACCCCTCCACTTT. This chain joins TRBV29-1 and TRBJ1-6, with D uncertain. The CDR3 totals 15 residues. Germline V CDR1 and CDR2: SQVTM, ANQGSEA. The ends were cut back, 4 bases at V and 7 bases at J, with 17 bases in the middle.

This clone has a single count. This chain joins TRBV29-1 and TRBJ1-2, with 10 positions matching TRBD1. V lost 6 bases and J lost 2; bases outside the gene matches: 6. The germline V gene encodes CDR1 SQVTM and CDR2 ANQGSEA. The CDR3 consists of 14 residues. For the CDR3, the DNA is TGCAGCGTGAACACGGGACAGGGGAACTATGGCTACACCTTC. As protein: CSVNTGQGNYGYTF.

This chain links TRBV5-1 with TRBJ1-2; a possible D gene is TRBD1 (5 bases). V was pared by 0 bases and J by 6 bases, with 9 bases between. The CDR3 has 13 amino acids. Looked up from germline, CDR1 is SGHRS and CDR2 is YFSETQ. DNA of the CDR3: TGCGCCAGCAGCTTGGGTACCAGGGATGGCTACACCTTC. Its protein is CASSLGTRDGYTF.

V usage is TRBV11-2 and J usage is TRBJ2-7; TRBD2 aligns across 10 bases. This CDR3 has 18 amino acids. The trim removed 0 bases at V and 0 bases at J, leaving 8 bases unmatched. Germline V gives CDR1 SGHAT, CDR2 FQNNGV. The CDR3 nucleotides read TGTGCCAGCAGCTTAGATCCTTTGAGCGGGGGGGACTCCTACGAGCAGTACTTC. It codes for CASSLDPLSGGDSYEQYF. Full variable domain (remainder filled in from reference TRBV11-2 and TRBJ2-7): EAGVAQSPRYKIIEKRQSVAFWCNPISGHATLYWYQQILGQGPKLLIQFQNNGVVDDSQLPKDRFSAERLKGVDSTLKIQPAKLEDSAVYLCASSLDPLSGGDSYEQYFGPGTRLTVT.

The chain employs TRBV7-2 and TRBJ2-1, with TRBD2 identical over 12 bases. Trimming at V came to 6 bases and at J to 4 bases, leaving 4 bases not matched to a gene. CDR1 SGHTA and CDR2 FQGNSA come from the germline V gene. This CDR3 contains 15 residues. For the CDR3, the DNA is TGTGCCAGCAGTATGACTAGCGGGGGTTACAATGAGCAGTTCTTC. It translates to CASSMTSGGYNEQFF.

This chain uses TRBV3-1 (or the pseudogene TRBV3-2) with TRBJ2-2; 7 bases map to TRBD2. The CDR3 has 15 residues. The germline V gene has CDR1 LGHDT and CDR2 YNNKEL (reference sequence). After removal of 3 bases from V and 6 bases from J, the junction contained 7 bases not matched to a gene. CDR3 DNA: TGTGCCAGCAGCCAGCGGACTAGTTACGCCGGGGAGCTGTTTTTT. Protein: CASSQRTSYAGELFF.

V usage is TRBV7-2 and J usage is TRBJ2-7; 7 positions agree with TRBD1. CDR1 and CDR2 from the germline V gene are SGHTA and FQGNSA. This CDR3 has 15 residues. With 5 bases clipped from V and 5 bases from J, the junction kept 12 bases outside the gene matches. The CDR3 DNA follows: TGTGCCAGCAGCCCACCACAGGGGTTTGGAGACGAGCAGTACTTC. Protein sequence: CASSPPQGFGDEQYF.

The rearrangement uses TRBV27 and TRBJ2-3, with 9 bases identical to TRBD2. The CDR3 is 15 residues long. The ends lost 5 bases at V and 4 bases at J; junction bases unmatched: 7. Germline V CDR1 and CDR2: MNHEY, SMNVEV (reference sequence). CDR3 in DNA: TGTGCCAGCAGTAAGTTAGCGGGGGTCCCAGATACGCAGTATTTT. Residues: CASSKLAGVPDTQYF.

This sequence joins TRBV28 and TRBJ1-5; TRBD1 matches at 7 bases. Germline V gene lookup returns CDR1 MDHEN and CDR2 SYDVKM. V shed 4 bases, J shed 6 bases, and the junction held 3 bases outside the gene matches. The CDR3 has 13 amino acids. The CDR3 sequence is CASSYRQGQPQHF. The CDR3 nucleotides read TGTGCCAGCAGTTACCGACAGGGTCAGCCCCAGCATTTT.

The chain recombines TRBV30 with TRBJ1-6; D ambiguous. V was cut by 5 bases and J by 10 bases, with 15 bases left in between. The CDR3 runs to 13 residues. Germline V lookup: CDR1 GTSNPN, CDR2 SVGIG (reference sequence). The CDR3, as DNA: TGTGCCTGGGCGAGGTCTAGAACATCACCCCTCCACTTT. Translating it yields CAWARSRTSPLHF.

The chain recombines TRBV27 with TRBJ2-7; D might be TRBD2 (5 bases). This CDR3 is 18 amino acids long. Germline assignment: CDR1 MNHEY and CDR2 SMNVEV (reference sequence). V lost 7 bases and J 0 bases, leaving 25 bases between the germline ends. In DNA, the CDR3 is TGTGCCAGCACGACCACCATTCCGAGCGGCTTAAGCTCCTACGAGCAGTACTTC. This encodes CASTTTIPSGLSSYEQYF.

A few counts support this clone. The sample has other DNA sequences that encode this CDR3 too. The chain uses TRBV5-1 and TRBJ1-4; a weak D match, TRBD1 (6 bases). CDR1 is SGHRS and CDR2 is YFSETQ in the germline V gene. CDR3 length: 15 amino acids. V was clipped by 0 bases and J by 8 bases, with 14 bases between them. The CDR3, as DNA: TGCGCCAGCAGCTTGGGGCCAGGGGTTCAGGAAAAACTGTTTTTT. This codes for CASSLGPGVQEKLFF.

The chain recombines TRBV20-1 with TRBJ1-1; D call uncertain. The V gene's germline CDR1 is DFQATT and CDR2 SNEGSKA (reference sequence). Trimming removed 1 base from V and 10 bases from J, with 10 bases in between. CDR3 size: 11 residues. The CDR3 here is CSARGHSRAFF. The DNA of the CDR3 is TGCAGTGCTAGAGGACATTCCAGAGCTTTCTTT.

The J gene is TRBJ2-7, the V gene TRBV4-2; TRBD2 matches at 11 bases. The junction had 8 bases not matched to a gene; V was cut back by 0 bases and J by 7 bases. CDR1 LGHNA and CDR2 YNFKEQ come from the germline V gene. The CDR3 is made up of 16 amino acids. DNA for the CDR3: TGTGCCAGCAGCCAAGATTATAGCGGGGGGGCGGAGGAGCAGTACTTC. It translates to CASSQDYSGGAEEQYF.

This clone has just one count. The genes are TRBV19 and TRBJ1-6, with TRBD1 matching over 7 bases. Per germline, CDR1 LNHDA and CDR2 SQIVND (reference sequence). CDR3 length equals 14 residues. Trimming took 4 bases from V and 7 from J; bases not matched to a gene: 4. The CDR3 DNA sequence: TGTGCCAGTAGTACCACAGGGGCCAATTCACCCCTCCACTTT. Protein sequence: CASSTTGANSPLHF.

Comments on this clone: The sample holds other DNA sequences that translate to the same CDR3. The rearrangement links TRBV7-2 to TRBJ1-1; no firm D call. Germline V gives CDR1 SGHTA, CDR2 FQGNSA. This CDR3 is 14 amino acids long. Trimming removed 1 base at V and 0 bases at J, with 6 bases between. The CDR3 DNA is TGTGCCAGCAGCTTAGGGCGGGTGAACACTGAAGCTTTCTTT. Protein sequence: CASSLGRVNTEAFF.

The genes are TRBV10-3 and TRBJ2-7; tentatively, D is TRBD1 (5 bases). The CDR3 runs 15 residues. The germline gives CDR1 ENHRY, CDR2 SYGVKD. Trimming cost V 0 bases and J 3 bases, with 12 bases left between them. CDR3 nucleotide sequence: TGTGCCATCAGTGAGTCAGAGGACACGGACTACGAGCAGTACTTC. Translated, it gives CAISESEDTDYEQYF.